This TCR beta chain was captured in a study of CD8 T cells in ankylosing spondylitis. This clonotype was recorded at least ten times. What it binds is unknown. TCRdb recomputed calls from the 5' RACE reads with MiXCR, one row per CDR3 protein. The sample lists around 390,000 distinct CDR3 sequences, approximately 20% occurring once. Study outcomes and limitations: Characteristic of ankylosing spondylitis blood, it appeared, was a TCR beta motif comprising eight highly homologous variants.

The CDR3 is 14 residues long. The V end lost 2 bases, the J end lost 0 bases, and 7 bases lay between the germline ends. This receptor was identified in a male donor with ankylosing spondylitis. Sequencing was performed on blood, either unsorted or a sorted T cell fraction (not recorded which). V gene TRBV12-3 or TRBV12-4 combines with J gene TRBJ1-1; D gene uncertain. The DNA of the CDR3 is TGTGCCAGCAGTTTAACCGGGTTGAACACTGAAGCTTTCTTT. Translating gives CASSLTGLNTEAFF.